This T cell receptor (beta chain) came from a study of cytomegalovirus exposure and HLA in healthy donors. General study findings and limits: Most TCR beta V segments were productive about 87% or about 30% of the time in an earlier analysis. V- and J-gene trimming in TCR beta was tied to a missense DCLRE1C variant by an analysis performed later.

Trimming removed 5 bases from V and 7 bases from J; junction bases left unmatched: 9. CDR3 length: 15 amino acids. Germline CDR1 and CDR2: SGHTA and FQGNSA. Use of 60 Vbeta and 13 Jbeta primers characterized the PCR. In the study's own analysis: Roughly 80 million unique TCR beta chains, roughly 11 million of them shared, were counted by a later analysis. TCRdb's copy holds only in-frame clones and misses some; the assay was immunoSEQ multiplex PCR. V and J calls and clone size are as listed in that table; D and trimming were resolved from the DNA. The table shows 110,000 or so clones, with 76% occurring only once. This clone was counted a few times. Its antigen is currently unknown.

The sequencing input was PBMCs. The sequence derives from a man aged 35-49 years in good health and CMV-seropositive. V is TRBV7-2 and J is TRBJ2-1, with 9 bases identical to TRBD1. The CDR3 here is CASSAGTGLGNEQFF. The DNA for the CDR3 is TGTGCCAGCAGCGCCGGGACAGGGTTGGGTAATGAGCAGTTCTTC. The full variable domain, rest sourced from reference TRBV7-2 and TRBJ2-1, is GAGVSQSPSNKVTEKGKDVELRCDPISGHTALYWYRQSLGQGLEFLIYFQGNSAPDKSGLPSDRFSAERTGGSVSTLTIQRTQQEDSAVYLCASSAGTGLGNEQFFGPGTRLTVL.